This TCR beta chain was recovered during a study of shared clonotypes between healthy human individuals. Here immunoSEQ multiplex PCR was the method, and the copy in TCRdb shows in-frame clones only, minus some. The table lists a few million clones, more than 80% of them singletons. The germline V and J ends were trimmed by 3 bases and 4 bases, with 2 bases remaining between them. The CDR3 is 11 amino acids. Germline CDR1 is SGHTA and CDR2 is FQGNSA. In regard to this clone: The sample holds other DNA sequences that translate to the same CDR3.

This receptor was obtained from a man in his late teens or twenties in good health. The chain couples TRBV7-2 to TRBJ2-3; D unresolved. Sequencing was carried out using naive CD4+ T cells sorted from blood. Stated subset: CD45RA+ positively selected. CDR3 bases: TGTGCCAGCAGCTTTTCAGATACGCAGTATTTT. Protein sequence: CASSFSDTQYF.